The 30 T cell receptor beta chains presented below share a single source sample, sequenced in a study of cytomegalovirus exposure and HLA in healthy donors. The PCR ran on 60 Vbeta and 13 Jbeta primers. Clones were sequenced by immunoSEQ multiplex PCR, and TCRdb holds only the in-frame ones, with some missing. The sample lists about 130,000 clones, less than 80% occurring once. The specimen was PBMCs. These receptors were collected from a man aged 50 to 60 in good health and CMV-seronegative.

This rearrangement joins TRBV21-1 to TRBJ1-2; the tabulated D call, TRBD1, remains unverified against the DNA. TRBV21-1 is a pseudogene locus. The CDR3 spans 11 residues. Written as DNA, the CDR3 is TGTGCCAGTCAACAGGGCTATGGCTACACCTTC. Protein product: CASQQGYGYTF.

Only one count was recorded for this clone. The V gene is TRBV6-4, the J gene TRBJ1-1; tentative D call: TRBD1 (6 bases). CDR3 length: 14 residues. Between the trimmed V and J ends, which lost 4 bases and 1 base, there was a span of 10 bases. Looked up from germline, CDR1 is MRHNA and CDR2 is SNTAGT. CDR3 in DNA: TGTGCCAGCAGTGTATCAGGGGCGAACACTGAAGCTTTCTTT. Its protein is CASSVSGANTEAFF.

The chain joins TRBV10-3 to TRBJ2-2, with no clear D. The CDR3 runs to 15 residues. Per germline, CDR1 ENHRY and CDR2 SYGVKD. V was pared by 6 bases and J by 0 bases, with 11 bases between. CDR3 loop: CAIRNSNTNTGELFF. The CDR3 coding sequence is TGTGCCATCAGGAACTCGAATACGAACACCGGGGAGCTGTTTTTT.

The J gene is TRBJ2-2, the V gene TRBV28; TRBD1 is a possible D gene (5 bases). CDR1 and CDR2 from the germline V gene are MDHEN and SYDVKM. V lost 3 bases, J lost 6 bases, and 17 bases lay in between. CDR3 length equals 16 residues. The CDR3 is CASSLLVQVAAGELFF. CDR3 nucleotides: TGTGCCAGCAGTTTGTTGGTACAGGTGGCCGCCGGGGAGCTGTTTTTT.

Note on this clone: Germline and junction disagree at one end, which may indicate a read error. The chain links TRBV5-4 to TRBJ1-1, with 7 bases fitting TRBD1. This CDR3 region has 16 residues. Looked up from germline, CDR1 is SGHNT and CDR2 is YYREEE (reference sequence). CDR3: CASSQDDRAGGTEAFF. The CDR3 region has the DNA TGCGCCAGCAGCCAAGATGACAGGGCGGGAGGCACTGAAGCTTTCTTT.

This clone is a singleton in its sample. The chain is built from TRBV15 and TRBJ2-7, with D perhaps matching TRBD1 (6 bases). V lost 4 bases and J 2 bases, leaving 21 bases between the germline ends. The CDR3 is 17 amino acids. Germline CDR1 reads LNHNV; CDR2 reads YYDKDF (reference sequence). The CDR3 DNA sequence: TGTGCCACCAGCAAATCAGAAGACAGGTGGCGGGCCTACGAGCAGTACTTC. Translating gives CATSKSEDRWRAYEQYF.

The chain couples TRBV11-3 to TRBJ1-6; 8 nucleotides line up with TRBD1. The CDR3 loop spans 16 amino acids. Trimming removed 2 bases from V and 10 bases from J; junction bases left unmatched: 10. Germline V lookup: CDR1 SGHNT, CDR2 YENEEA. CDR3 sequence: CASSLPRTGLPSPLHF. The DNA for the CDR3 is TGTGCCAGCAGCTTACCACGGACAGGGTTGCCCTCACCCCTCCACTTT.

DNA of the CDR3: TGCAGCGTTCCCTTTATGAACACTGAAGCTTTCTTT. Its translation is CSVPFMNTEAFF. The chain combines TRBV29-1 with TRBJ1-1; D remains unclear. The CDR3 covers 12 residues. Germline V gene sequence: CDR1 SQVTM, CDR2 ANQGSEA. The ends were cut back, 5 bases at V and 0 bases at J, with 7 bases in the middle.

This chain joins TRBV2 and TRBJ1-4; D is ambiguous. The CDR3 spans 13 residues. Germline V lookup: CDR1 SNHLY, CDR2 FYNNEI. Deletions cut 7 bases from V and 5 bases from J, with 11 bases between. The CDR3 nucleotides read TGTGCCAGCAACGGCAACGGGAATGAAAAACTGTTTTTT. It is translated as CASNGNGNEKLFF. The whole variable domain, remainder taken from reference TRBV2 and TRBJ1-4, is EPEVTQTPSHQVTQMGQEVILRCVPISNHLYFYWYRQILGQKVEFLVSFYNNEISEKSEIFDDQFSVERPDGSNFTLKIRSTKLEDSAMYFCASNGNGNEKLFFGSGTQLSVL.

The chain employs TRBV28 and TRBJ2-3; 12 nucleotides match TRBD2. CDR3 length: 16 residues. Germline trimming cut 3 bases from V and 1 base from J; bases unmatched to any gene: 2. CDR1 is MDHEN and CDR2 is SYDVKM in the germline V gene. For the CDR3, the DNA is TGTGCCAGCAGTTTTCCTAGCGGGGGGGGCACAGATACGCAGTATTTT. Residues: CASSFPSGGGTDTQYF.

The rearrangement links TRBV9 to TRBJ1-2; TRBD1 agrees at 7 bases. The length of the CDR3 is 15 residues. Germline-derived CDR1 and CDR2 are SGDLS and YYNGEE. J was trimmed by 2 bases and V by 0 bases; bases with no gene match: 4. CDR3 nucleotide sequence: TGTGCCAGCAGCGTAGAGTCAGGGGGAAACTATGGCTACACCTTC. It encodes CASSVESGGNYGYTF. Looking up the rest from reference TRBV9 and TRBJ1-2 gives the full variable domain: DSGVTQTPKHLITATGQRVTLRCSPRSGDLSVYWYQQSLDQGLQFLIQYYNGEERAKGNILERFSAQQFPDLHSELNLSSLELGDSALYFCASSVESGGNYGYTFGSGTRLTVV.

The chain carries TRBV19 and TRBJ2-2, with 12 nucleotides matching TRBD1. The CDR3 has 14 residues. V was pared by 7 bases and J by 6 bases, with 3 bases of the junction left unmatched. Germline CDR1 reads LNHDA; CDR2 reads SQIVND (reference sequence). CDR3 nucleotide sequence: TGTGCCAGTAAGGGACAGGGGGCGGCCGGGGAGCTGTTTTTT. This translates into CASKGQGAAGELFF. The variable domain in full, with the rest retrieved from reference TRBV19 and TRBJ2-2, is DGGITQSPKYLFRKEGQNVTLSCEQNLNHDAMYWYRQDPGQGLRLIYYSQIVNDFQKGDIAEGYSVSREKKESFPLTVTSAQKNPTAFYLCASKGQGAAGELFFGEGSRLTVL.

This rearrangement joins TRBV6-1 to TRBJ2-7, with 7 bases lining up with TRBD1. The CDR3 loop spans 13 amino acids. The V gene's germline CDR1 is MNHNS and CDR2 SASEGT. V shed 5 bases, J shed 2 bases, and the junction held 3 bases outside the gene matches. CDR3 residues: CASSRDRPYEQYF. In nucleotides, the CDR3 is TGTGCCAGCAGTCGGGACAGACCCTACGAGCAGTACTTC.

This chain links TRBV10-2 with TRBJ2-3; D perhaps matches TRBD1 (6 bases). Trimming pared 6 bases from V and 2 bases from J, leaving 15 bases between. Germline assignment: CDR1 WSHSY and CDR2 SAAADI. The CDR3 contains 15 residues. The CDR3 bases are TGCGCCAGCAGCCCCAGGGGCTCCTCCACAGATACGCAGTATTTT. Translation gives CASSPRGSSTDTQYF.

The CDR3 here is CASSLVGGRNNEQFF. The CDR3 DNA reads TGTGCCAGCAGCTTAGTCGGAGGGCGGAACAATGAGCAGTTCTTC. The gene calls are TRBV7-9 and TRBJ2-1; D may be TRBD2 (6 bases). V was cut by 1 base and J by 5 bases, with 12 bases left in between. CDR3 length: 15 amino acids. Germline V gene sequence: CDR1 SEHNR, CDR2 FQNEAQ (reference sequence).

This clone has a single count. J is TRBJ2-7 and V is TRBV21-1; the table's D call TRBD1 went unverified against the DNA. TRBV21-1 is a pseudogene locus. The length of the CDR3 is 15 residues. This chain's CDR3 is CASSRKHRQDYEQYF. The DNA for the CDR3 is TGTGCCAGCAGCCGAAAGCACCGACAAGACTACGAGCAGTACTTC.

The V and J genes are TRBV4-1 and TRBJ2-3; the match to TRBD2 covers 10 bases. CDR1 and CDR2 from the germline V gene are MGHRA and YSYEKL. There are 16 residues in the CDR3. Losses at the gene ends were 1 base for V and 3 bases for J; bases not matched to a gene: 4. For the CDR3, the DNA is TGCGCCAGCAGCCAAGGTGAGGGACTAGCGACAGATACGCAGTATTTT. Its protein is CASSQGEGLATDTQYF.

This chain connects TRBV6-6 to TRBJ1-6; 8 nucleotides line up with TRBD1. The CDR3 is 15 residues long. The V and J ends lost 4 bases and 6 bases, in that order; junction bases with no gene match: 5. Germline assignment: CDR1 MNHNY and CDR2 SVGAGI (reference sequence). As DNA, the CDR3 is TGTGCCAGCAGTTCCATTGGACAGGGTAATTCACCCCTCCACTTT. Protein: CASSSIGQGNSPLHF.

The rearrangement links TRBV7-9 to TRBJ2-3, with D tentatively TRBD2 (5 bases). Germline assignment: CDR1 SEHNR and CDR2 FQNEAQ (reference sequence). Trimming took off 8 bases at V and 5 bases at J, with 11 bases between the two ends. The CDR3 loop spans 12 amino acids. The CDR3 reads CASGGRQDTQYF. The DNA for the CDR3 is TGTGCCAGCGGAGGACGGCAAGATACGCAGTATTTT.

V and J are TRBV11-2 and TRBJ2-1, with 9 bases lining up with TRBD2. CDR1 is SGHAT, CDR2 FQNNGV, per germline. The CDR3 consists of 15 residues. V was pared by 5 bases and J by 10 bases, with 12 bases of the junction left unmatched. The chain's CDR3 is CASSLMWRGGGEQFF. Here the CDR3 DNA reads TGTGCCAGCAGCCTAATGTGGCGGGGGGGCGGAGAGCAGTTCTTC.

A single count supports this clone. This chain links TRBV7-9 with TRBJ1-6, with a possible D match to TRBD1 (6 bases). The CDR3 loop spans 16 amino acids. Germline V gene lookup returns CDR1 SEHNR and CDR2 FQNEAQ (reference sequence). Deletions cut 5 bases from V and 0 bases from J, with 11 bases between. The CDR3 protein is CASSGGQSSYNSPLHF. The CDR3 nucleotides read TGTGCCAGCAGCGGTGGACAGAGCTCCTATAATTCACCCCTCCACTTT.

The V gene is TRBV7-2, the J gene TRBJ2-5, with TRBD2 identical over 10 bases. With V trimmed by 5 bases and J by 4 bases, 7 bases remained unmatched. This CDR3 has 15 amino acids. Germline V gives CDR1 SGHTA, CDR2 FQGNSA. This CDR3 reads CASSPSGGAAETQYF. The DNA for the CDR3 is TGTGCCAGCAGCCCGAGCGGGGGGGCCGCAGAGACCCAGTACTTC. Supplemented by reference TRBV7-2 and TRBJ2-5, the full variable domain reads GAGVSQSPSNKVTEKGKDVELRCDPISGHTALYWYRQSLGQGLEFLIYFQGNSAPDKSGLPSDRFSAERTGGSVSTLTIQRTQQEDSAVYLCASSPSGGAAETQYFGPGTRLLVL.

This chain uses TRBV14 with TRBJ1-2, with 7 bases identical to TRBD1. The V gene end was trimmed by 4 bases and the J gene end by 2 bases; junction bases not matched to a gene: 7. In germline, CDR1 is SGHDN, CDR2 FVKESK. This CDR3 has 15 amino acids. The CDR3 DNA reads as TGTGCCAGCAGCCCCTCAGGGACAGTCAACTATGGCTACACCTTC. Translated: CASSPSGTVNYGYTF. Looking up the rest from reference TRBV14 and TRBJ1-2 gives the full variable domain: EAGVTQFPSHSVIEKGQTVTLRCDPISGHDNLYWYRRVMGKEIKFLLHFVKESKQDESGMPNNRFLAERTGGTYSTLKVQPAELEDSGVYFCASSPSGTVNYGYTFGSGTRLTVV.

V gene TRBV5-1 combines with J gene TRBJ1-4, with 8 bases lining up with TRBD1. The V segment lost 4 bases and the J segment 7 bases; nucleotides outside the gene matches: 6. This CDR3 comprises 14 residues. In germline, CDR1 is SGHRS, CDR2 YFSETQ. The CDR3 DNA is TGCGCCAGCAGCCCTACAGGGGGGAGTGAAAAACTGTTTTTT. Its protein is CASSPTGGSEKLFF.

The rearrangement links TRBV9 to TRBJ2-1; 10 nucleotides match TRBD2. Looked up from germline, CDR1 is SGDLS and CDR2 is YYNGEE. After removal of 4 bases from V and 9 bases from J, the junction contained 16 bases not matched to a gene. This CDR3 spans 17 amino acids. In DNA, the CDR3 is TGTGCCAGCAGCTCCCCTGGGAGCGGGGGGGCAAAGATTGAGCAGTTCTTC. Translated, it gives CASSSPGSGGAKIEQFF.

The sample holds one count of this clone. CDR3 protein: CATSTPSIGATEAFF. In nucleotides, the CDR3 is TGTGCCACCAGCACCCCCTCGATAGGGGCCACTGAAGCTTTCTTT. The rearrangement joins TRBV15 to TRBJ1-1; tentatively, D is TRBD1 (5 bases). Trimming shortened V by 4 bases and J by 4 bases, and 16 bases separated the two germline ends. The CDR3 spans 15 residues. In germline, CDR1 is LNHNV, CDR2 YYDKDF (reference sequence).

The rearrangement links TRBV5-4 to TRBJ2-7; maybe TRBD1 (5 bases). Germline-derived CDR1 and CDR2 are SGHNT and YYREEE (reference sequence). The V end was cut by 0 bases, the J end by 0 bases, with 13 bases between. This CDR3 comprises 16 residues. In DNA, the CDR3 is TGTGCCAGCAGCTTGGGTGCTGACAGAAGCTCCTACGAGCAGTACTTC. This codes for CASSLGADRSSYEQYF.

The chain joins TRBV6-1 to TRBJ1-2; D may be TRBD1 (5 bases). The CDR3 has 13 amino acids. The germline V gene encodes CDR1 MNHNS and CDR2 SASEGT. Trimming removed 1 base from V and 4 bases from J, with 7 bases in between. Here the CDR3 DNA reads TGTGCCAGCAGTGAAGTGACAGTCTATGGCTACACCTTC. Translating it yields CASSEVTVYGYTF.

In this sample, this clone turned up a few times. The rearrangement uses TRBV7-8 and TRBJ1-2, with D uncertain. The CDR3 has 18 residues. Germline values: CDR1 SGHVS, CDR2 FQNEAQ. Deletions cut 1 base from V and 1 base from J, with 19 bases between. CDR3 sequence (DNA): TGTGCCAGCAGCTTAGTGCTAGAGACGGACTCTTATAACTATGGCTACACCTTC. This sequence encodes CASSLVLETDSYNYGYTF.

The chain links TRBV19 to TRBJ2-3; a possible D gene is TRBD1 (5 bases). CDR3 length: 14 amino acids. Germline lookup yields CDR1 LNHDA and CDR2 SQIVND (reference sequence). Between the trimmed V and J ends, which lost 3 bases and 3 bases, there was a span of 10 bases. In nucleotides, the CDR3 is TGTGCCAGTAGTATCCTTAGGGGAACAGATACGCAGTATTTT. Translating it yields CASSILRGTDTQYF.